This T cell receptor (beta chain) was retrieved from a study of PD-1 blockade in classical Hodgkin lymphoma. Notes on the study in general: Patients who began taking nivolumab under 1 year after ASCT were left out. According to reports, newly diagnosed patients had lower baseline TCR diversity than healthy donors, and relapsed/refractory patients had lower baseline TCR diversity still.

Comment on this clone: Its antigen is not identified.

After autologous stem cell transplantation all patients relapsed, and prior brentuximab vedotin exposure differed between cohorts. Clones were sequenced by immunoSEQ multiplex PCR, and TCRdb holds only the in-frame ones, with some missing. In the table there are about 46,000 clones, roughly 80% of which are singletons. The CDR3 is 16 amino acids. CDR1 is SGHRS, CDR2 YFSETQ, per germline. With 4 bases removed from V and 1 base from J, the gap between germline ends came to 16 bases. The receptor comes from a human donor with classical Hodgkin lymphoma. The chain uses TRBV5-1 and TRBJ2-3, with D tentatively TRBD2 (6 bases). The material was peripheral blood mononuclear cells (PBMCs), obtained before the second cycle of nivolumab. The CDR3 bases are TGCGCCAGCAGCGCGGGGTGGGCAGGCGGCACAGATACGCAGTATTTT. Its protein is CASSAGWAGGTDTQYF.